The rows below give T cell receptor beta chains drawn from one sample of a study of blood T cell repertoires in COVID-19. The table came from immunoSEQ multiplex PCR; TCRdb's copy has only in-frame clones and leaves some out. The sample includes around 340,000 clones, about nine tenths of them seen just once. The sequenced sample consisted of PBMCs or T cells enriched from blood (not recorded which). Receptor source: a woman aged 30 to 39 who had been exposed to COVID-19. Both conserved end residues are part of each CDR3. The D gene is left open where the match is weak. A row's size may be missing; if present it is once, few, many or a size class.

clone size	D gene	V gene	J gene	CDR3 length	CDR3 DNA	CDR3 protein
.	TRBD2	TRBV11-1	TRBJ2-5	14	TGTGCCAGCAGGCCCGGGGGGTACCAAGAGACCCAGTACTTC	CASRPGGYQETQYF
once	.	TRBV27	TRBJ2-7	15	TGTGCCAGCAGTTTAAATCCGGAGGGACCCTACGAGCAGTACTTC	CASSLNPEGPYEQYF
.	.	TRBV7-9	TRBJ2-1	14	TGTGCCAGCGTTGCTAGCCTCTCCTACAATGAGCAGTTCTTC	CASVASLSYNEQFF
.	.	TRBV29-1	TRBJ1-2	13	TGCAGCGTTCTCCACGGAGCTAACTATGGCTACACCTTC	CSVLHGANYGYTF
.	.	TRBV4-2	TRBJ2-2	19	TGTGCCAGCAGCCAAAAATTAGGGAGCGGCGGTGGAAACACCGGGGAGCTGTTTTTT	CASSQKLGSGGGNTGELFF
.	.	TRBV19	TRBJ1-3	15	TGTGCCACTGTACAGGGTGGGAACTCTGGAAACACCATATATTTT	CATVQGGNSGNTIYF
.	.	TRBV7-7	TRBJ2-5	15	TGTGCCAGCAGCTTGGGGGGACAGAGCCAAGAGACCCAGTACTTC	CASSLGGQSQETQYF
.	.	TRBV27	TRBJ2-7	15	TGTGCCAGCAGTCCCCGAACGACTCGGTTGCGGGAGCAGTACTTC	CASSPRTTRLREQYF
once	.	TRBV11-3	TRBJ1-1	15	TGTGCCAGCAGGGGGGGGGACGGATTGAACACTGAAGCTTTCTTT	CASRGGDGLNTEAFF
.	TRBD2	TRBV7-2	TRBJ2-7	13	TGTGCCAGCAGCTACCTAGCGGGGTACGAGCAGTACTTC	CASSYLAGYEQYF
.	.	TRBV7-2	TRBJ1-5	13	TGTGCCAGCAGCCCTACCAGGGGCCAGCCCCAGCATTTT	CASSPTRGQPQHF
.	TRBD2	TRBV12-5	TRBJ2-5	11	TGTGCTAGTGGTTGGGGGGGGGCCCAGTACTTC	CASGWGGAQYF
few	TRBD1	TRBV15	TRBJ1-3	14	TGTGCCACCAGTGGGGACAGCCCTGGAAACACCATATATTTT	CATSGDSPGNTIYF
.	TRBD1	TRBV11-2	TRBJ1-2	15	TGTGCCAGCAGCTTATCAGGGGGCGAGTACTATGGCTACACCTTC	CASSLSGGEYYGYTF
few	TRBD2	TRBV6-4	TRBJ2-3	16	TGTGCCAGCAGTGACTCTCGGGGGGGCGGCACAGATACGCAGTATTTT	CASSDSRGGGTDTQYF
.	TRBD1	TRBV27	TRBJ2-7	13	TGTGCCACCAGACAGGGCAATACCTACGAGCAGTACTTC	CATRQGNTYEQYF
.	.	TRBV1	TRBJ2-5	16	TGCACCAGCAGTCTGATAGCGGGGGATCACCAAGAGACCCAGTACTTC	CTSSLIAGDHQETQYF
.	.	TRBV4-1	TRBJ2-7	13	TGCGCCAGCAACCGGGAGAGCTCCTACGAGCAGTACTTC	CASNRESSYEQYF
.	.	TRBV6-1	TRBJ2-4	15	TGTGCCAGCAGTGACCTACAGGGCGGCCTGGACATTCAGTACTTC	CASSDLQGGLDIQYF
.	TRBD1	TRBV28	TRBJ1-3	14	TGTGCCAGCAGTCTAACAGGGGCTGGAAACACCATATATTTT	CASSLTGAGNTIYF
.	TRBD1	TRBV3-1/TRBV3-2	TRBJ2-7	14	TGTGCCAGCAGCCAAGTTCCAGGGGGCTACGAGCAGTACTTC	CASSQVPGGYEQYF
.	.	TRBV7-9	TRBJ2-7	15	TGTGCCAGCAGCTTAGAAGGCAGGGGATCCTACGAGCAGTACTTC	CASSLEGRGSYEQYF
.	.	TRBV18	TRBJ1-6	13	TGTGCCAGCTCACCACCGACTCCTTCACCCCTCCACTTT	CASSPPTPSPLHF